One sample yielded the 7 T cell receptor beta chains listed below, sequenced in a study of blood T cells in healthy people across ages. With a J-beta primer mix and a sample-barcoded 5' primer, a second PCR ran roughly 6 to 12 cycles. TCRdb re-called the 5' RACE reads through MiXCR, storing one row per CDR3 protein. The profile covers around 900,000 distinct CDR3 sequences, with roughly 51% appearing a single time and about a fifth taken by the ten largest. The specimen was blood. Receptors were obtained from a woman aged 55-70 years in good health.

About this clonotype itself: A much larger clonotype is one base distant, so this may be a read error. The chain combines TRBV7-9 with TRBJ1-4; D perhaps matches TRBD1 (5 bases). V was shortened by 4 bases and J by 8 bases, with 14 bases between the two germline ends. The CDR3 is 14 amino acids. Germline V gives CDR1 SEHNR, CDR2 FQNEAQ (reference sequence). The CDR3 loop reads CASSSARGWEKLFF. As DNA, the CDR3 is TGTGCCAGCAGCTCGGCGCGGGGCTGGGAAAAACTGTTTTTT.

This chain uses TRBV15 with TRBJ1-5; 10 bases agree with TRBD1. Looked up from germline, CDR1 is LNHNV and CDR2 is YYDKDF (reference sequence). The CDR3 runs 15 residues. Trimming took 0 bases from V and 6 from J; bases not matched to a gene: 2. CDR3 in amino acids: CATSRDRTGGQPQHF. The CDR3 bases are TGTGCCACCAGCAGAGATAGGACAGGGGGTCAGCCCCAGCATTTT.

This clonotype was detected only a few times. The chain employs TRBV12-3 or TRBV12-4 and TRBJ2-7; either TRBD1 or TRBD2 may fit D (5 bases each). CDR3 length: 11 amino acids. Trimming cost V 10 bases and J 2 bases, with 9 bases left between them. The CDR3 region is CATGSPYEQYF. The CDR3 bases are TGTGCCACAGGGAGTCCCTACGAGCAGTACTTC.

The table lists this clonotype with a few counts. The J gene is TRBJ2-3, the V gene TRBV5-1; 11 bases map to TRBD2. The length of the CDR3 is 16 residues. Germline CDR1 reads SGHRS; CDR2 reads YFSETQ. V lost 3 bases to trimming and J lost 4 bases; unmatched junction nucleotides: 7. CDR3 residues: CASSSALAGGPDTQYF. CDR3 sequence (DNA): TGCGCCAGCAGCTCCGCGCTAGCGGGAGGTCCAGATACGCAGTATTTT.

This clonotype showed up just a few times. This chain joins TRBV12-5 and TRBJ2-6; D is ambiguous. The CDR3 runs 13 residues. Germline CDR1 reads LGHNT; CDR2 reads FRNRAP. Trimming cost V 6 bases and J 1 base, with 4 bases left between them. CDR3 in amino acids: CASGPSGANVLTF. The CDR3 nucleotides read TGTGCTAGTGGCCCGTCTGGGGCCAACGTCCTGACTTTC.

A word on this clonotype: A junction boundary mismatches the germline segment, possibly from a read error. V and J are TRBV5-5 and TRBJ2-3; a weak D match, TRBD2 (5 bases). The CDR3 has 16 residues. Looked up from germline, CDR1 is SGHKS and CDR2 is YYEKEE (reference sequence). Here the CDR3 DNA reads TGTGCCGGCAGCTTCGGCGGGTACCCTAGCACAGATACGCAGTATTTT. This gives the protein CAGSFGGYPSTDTQYF.

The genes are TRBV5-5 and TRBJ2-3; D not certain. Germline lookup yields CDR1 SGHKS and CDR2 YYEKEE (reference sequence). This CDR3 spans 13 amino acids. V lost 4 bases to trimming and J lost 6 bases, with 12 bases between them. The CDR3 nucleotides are TGTGCCAGCAGCCCAGCTGGTATGGATACGCAGTATTTT. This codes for CASSPAGMDTQYF.